This T cell receptor (beta chain) was obtained from a study of PD-L1 blockade in urothelial cancer. Study information: Blood was evaluated 3 weeks (second dose) and 6 weeks after therapy began. Median T cell yield from blood was fewer than 150,000.

Some clones are missing from TCRdb's copy, which holds only in-frame ones; the method was immunoSEQ multiplex PCR. The sample lists 45,000 to 55,000 clones, more than 75% occurring once. The CDR3 sequence is 15 residues long. CDR1 SGDLS and CDR2 YYNGEE come from the germline V gene. V shed 4 bases, J shed 5 bases, and the junction held 6 bases outside the gene matches. Time point denoted: pretreatment peripheral blood. The TCR originated in a man aged 50-60 years with urothelial cancer. The V gene is TRBV9, the J gene TRBJ2-5; TRBD2 aligns across 12 bases. The sequencing here drew on PBMCs, taken around atezolizumab (anti-PD-L1) treatment. CDR3 in amino acids: CASSLTSGGRETQYF. In DNA form, the CDR3 reads TGTGCCAGCAGCCTGACTAGCGGGGGTAGGGAGACCCAGTACTTC.